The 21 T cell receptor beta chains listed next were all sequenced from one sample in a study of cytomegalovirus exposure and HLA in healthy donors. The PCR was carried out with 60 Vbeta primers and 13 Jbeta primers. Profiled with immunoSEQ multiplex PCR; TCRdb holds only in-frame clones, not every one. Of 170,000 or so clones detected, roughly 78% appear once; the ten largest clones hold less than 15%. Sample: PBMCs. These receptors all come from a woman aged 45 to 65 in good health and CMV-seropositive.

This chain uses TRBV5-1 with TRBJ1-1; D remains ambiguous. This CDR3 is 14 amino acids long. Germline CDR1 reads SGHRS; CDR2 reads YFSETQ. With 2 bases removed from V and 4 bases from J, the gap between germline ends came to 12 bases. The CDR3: CASSFEARATEAFF. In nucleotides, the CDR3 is TGCGCCAGCAGCTTCGAAGCCCGAGCCACTGAAGCTTTCTTT.

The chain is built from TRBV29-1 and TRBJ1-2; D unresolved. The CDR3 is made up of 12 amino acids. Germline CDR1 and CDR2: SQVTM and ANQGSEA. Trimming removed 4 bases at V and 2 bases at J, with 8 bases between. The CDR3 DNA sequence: TGCAGCGTTGTCGGCGGGAACTATGGCTACACCTTC. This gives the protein CSVVGGNYGYTF.

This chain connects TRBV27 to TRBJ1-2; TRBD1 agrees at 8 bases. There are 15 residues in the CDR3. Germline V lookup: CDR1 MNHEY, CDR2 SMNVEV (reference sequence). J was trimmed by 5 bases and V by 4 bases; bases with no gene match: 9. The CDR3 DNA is TGTGCCAGCAGTTACTCGGACAGGGAGGAGTATGGCTACACCTTC. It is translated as CASSYSDREEYGYTF.

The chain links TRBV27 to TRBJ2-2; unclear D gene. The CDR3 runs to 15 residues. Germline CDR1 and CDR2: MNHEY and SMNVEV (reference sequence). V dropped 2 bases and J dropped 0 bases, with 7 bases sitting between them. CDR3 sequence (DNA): TGTGCCAGCAGTTTACCACAGACGAACACCGGGGAGCTGTTTTTT. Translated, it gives CASSLPQTNTGELFF.

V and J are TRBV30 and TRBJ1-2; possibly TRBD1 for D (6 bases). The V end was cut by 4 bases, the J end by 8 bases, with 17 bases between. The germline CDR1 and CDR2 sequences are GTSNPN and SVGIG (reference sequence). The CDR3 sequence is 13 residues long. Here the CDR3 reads CAWTGGGDFGYTF. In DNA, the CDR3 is TGTGCCTGGACGGGTGGGGGCGACTTCGGCTACACCTTC.

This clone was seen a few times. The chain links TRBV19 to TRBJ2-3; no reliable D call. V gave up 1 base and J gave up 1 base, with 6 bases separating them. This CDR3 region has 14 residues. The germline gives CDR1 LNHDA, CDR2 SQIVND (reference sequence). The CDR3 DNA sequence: TGTGCCAGTAGTATAGCCCGGGGCACAGATACGCAGTATTTT. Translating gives CASSIARGTDTQYF.

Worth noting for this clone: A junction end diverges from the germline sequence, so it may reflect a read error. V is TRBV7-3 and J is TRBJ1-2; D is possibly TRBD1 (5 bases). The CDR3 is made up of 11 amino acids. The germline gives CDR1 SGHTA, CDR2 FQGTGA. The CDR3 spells CASSDGTFTHF. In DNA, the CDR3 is TGTGCCAGCAGCGACGGGACTTTTACGCACTTC.

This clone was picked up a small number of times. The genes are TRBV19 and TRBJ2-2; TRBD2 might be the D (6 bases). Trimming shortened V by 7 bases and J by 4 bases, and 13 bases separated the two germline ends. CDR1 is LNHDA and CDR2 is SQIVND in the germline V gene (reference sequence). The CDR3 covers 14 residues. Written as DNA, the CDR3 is TGTGCCAGTACTACCATCGGGAGCACCGGGGAGCTGTTTTTT. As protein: CASTTIGSTGELFF. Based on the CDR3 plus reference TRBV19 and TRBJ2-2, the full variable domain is DGGITQSPKYLFRKEGQNVTLSCEQNLNHDAMYWYRQDPGQGLRLIYYSQIVNDFQKGDIAEGYSVSREKKESFPLTVTSAQKNPTAFYLCASTTIGSTGELFFGEGSRLTVL.

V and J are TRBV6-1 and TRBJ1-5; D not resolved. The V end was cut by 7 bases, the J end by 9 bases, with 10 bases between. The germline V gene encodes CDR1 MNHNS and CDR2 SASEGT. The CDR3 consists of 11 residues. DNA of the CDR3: TGTGCCAGCAAATCTAACGGGCCCCAGCATTTT. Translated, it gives CASKSNGPQHF.

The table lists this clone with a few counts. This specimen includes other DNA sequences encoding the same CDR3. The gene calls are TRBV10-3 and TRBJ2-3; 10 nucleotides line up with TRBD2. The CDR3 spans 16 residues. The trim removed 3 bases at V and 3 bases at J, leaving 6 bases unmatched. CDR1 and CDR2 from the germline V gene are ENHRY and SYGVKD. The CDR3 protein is CAISEWSGGVTDTQYF. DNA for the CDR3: TGTGCCATCAGTGAATGGAGCGGGGGGGTTACAGATACGCAGTATTTT.

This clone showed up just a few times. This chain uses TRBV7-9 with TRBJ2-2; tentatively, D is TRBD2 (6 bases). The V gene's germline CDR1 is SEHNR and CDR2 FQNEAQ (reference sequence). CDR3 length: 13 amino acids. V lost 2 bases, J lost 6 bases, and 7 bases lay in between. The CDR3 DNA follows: TGTGCCAGCAGCTTATCGGGGGCCGGGGAGCTGTTTTTT. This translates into CASSLSGAGELFF.

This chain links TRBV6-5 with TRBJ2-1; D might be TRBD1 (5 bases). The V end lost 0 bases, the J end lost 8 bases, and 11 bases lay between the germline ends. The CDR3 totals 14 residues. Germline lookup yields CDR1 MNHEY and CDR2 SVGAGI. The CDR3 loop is CASSYSTGLDEQFF. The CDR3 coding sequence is TGTGCCAGCAGTTACTCAACAGGTTTGGATGAGCAGTTCTTC.

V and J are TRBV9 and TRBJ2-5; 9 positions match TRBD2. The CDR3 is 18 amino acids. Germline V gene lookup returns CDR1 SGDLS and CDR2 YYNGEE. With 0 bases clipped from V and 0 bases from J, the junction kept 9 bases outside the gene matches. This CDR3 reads CASSVGTSGLLYQETQYF. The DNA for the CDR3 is TGTGCCAGCAGCGTAGGAACTAGCGGGCTATTGTACCAAGAGACCCAGTACTTC.

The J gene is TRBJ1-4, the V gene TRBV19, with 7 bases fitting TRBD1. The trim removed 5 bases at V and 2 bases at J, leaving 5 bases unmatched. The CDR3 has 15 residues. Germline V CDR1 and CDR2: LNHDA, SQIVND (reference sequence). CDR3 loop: CASSLGTDTNEKLFF. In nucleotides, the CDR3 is TGTGCCAGTAGTCTGGGGACAGACACTAATGAAAAACTGTTTTTT.

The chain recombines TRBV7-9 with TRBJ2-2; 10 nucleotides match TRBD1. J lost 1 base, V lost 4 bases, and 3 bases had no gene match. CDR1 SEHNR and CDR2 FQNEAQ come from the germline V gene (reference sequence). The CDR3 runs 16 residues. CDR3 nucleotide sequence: TGTGCCAGCAGCTCTCGGACAGGGGGGAACACCGGGGAGCTGTTTTTT. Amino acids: CASSSRTGGNTGELFF.

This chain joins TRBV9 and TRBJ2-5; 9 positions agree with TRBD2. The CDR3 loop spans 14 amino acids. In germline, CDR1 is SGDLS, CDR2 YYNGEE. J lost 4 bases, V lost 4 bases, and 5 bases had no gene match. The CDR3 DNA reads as TGTGCCAGCAGCATACAGGGACTAGCAGAGACCCAGTACTTC. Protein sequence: CASSIQGLAETQYF.

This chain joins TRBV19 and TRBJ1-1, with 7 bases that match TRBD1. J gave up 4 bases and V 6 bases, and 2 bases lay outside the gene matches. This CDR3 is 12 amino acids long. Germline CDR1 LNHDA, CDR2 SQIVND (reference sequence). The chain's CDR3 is CASRTGITEAFF. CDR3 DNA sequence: TGTGCCAGTAGGACAGGGATCACTGAAGCTTTCTTT.

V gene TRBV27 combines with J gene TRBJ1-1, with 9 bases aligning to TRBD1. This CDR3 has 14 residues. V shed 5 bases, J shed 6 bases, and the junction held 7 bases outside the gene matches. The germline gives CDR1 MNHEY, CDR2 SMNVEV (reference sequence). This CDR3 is CASSTRDRASEAFF. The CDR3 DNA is TGTGCCAGCAGTACCCGGGACAGGGCTTCTGAAGCTTTCTTT.

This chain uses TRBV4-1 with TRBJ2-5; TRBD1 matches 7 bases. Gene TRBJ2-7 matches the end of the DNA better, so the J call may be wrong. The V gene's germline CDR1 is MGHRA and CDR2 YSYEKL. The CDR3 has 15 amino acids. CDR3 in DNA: TGCGCCAGCAGCCGGGACAGTTGGGCTCCGTACGAGCAGTACTTC. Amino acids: CASSRDSWAPYEQYF.

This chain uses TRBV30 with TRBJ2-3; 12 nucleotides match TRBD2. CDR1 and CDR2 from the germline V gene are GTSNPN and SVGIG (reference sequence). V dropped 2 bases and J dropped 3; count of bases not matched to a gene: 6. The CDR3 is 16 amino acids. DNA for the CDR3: TGTGCCTGGAGTAACAAACTAGCGGGGGGTACAGATACGCAGTATTTT. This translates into CAWSNKLAGGTDTQYF.

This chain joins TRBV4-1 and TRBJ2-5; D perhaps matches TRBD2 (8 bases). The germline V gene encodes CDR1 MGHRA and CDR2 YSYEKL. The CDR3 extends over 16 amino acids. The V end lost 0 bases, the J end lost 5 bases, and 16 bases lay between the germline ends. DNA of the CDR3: TGCGCCAGCAGCCAAGATCGGGGGGGGACAGCCGAGACCCAGTACTTC. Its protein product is CASSQDRGGTAETQYF.